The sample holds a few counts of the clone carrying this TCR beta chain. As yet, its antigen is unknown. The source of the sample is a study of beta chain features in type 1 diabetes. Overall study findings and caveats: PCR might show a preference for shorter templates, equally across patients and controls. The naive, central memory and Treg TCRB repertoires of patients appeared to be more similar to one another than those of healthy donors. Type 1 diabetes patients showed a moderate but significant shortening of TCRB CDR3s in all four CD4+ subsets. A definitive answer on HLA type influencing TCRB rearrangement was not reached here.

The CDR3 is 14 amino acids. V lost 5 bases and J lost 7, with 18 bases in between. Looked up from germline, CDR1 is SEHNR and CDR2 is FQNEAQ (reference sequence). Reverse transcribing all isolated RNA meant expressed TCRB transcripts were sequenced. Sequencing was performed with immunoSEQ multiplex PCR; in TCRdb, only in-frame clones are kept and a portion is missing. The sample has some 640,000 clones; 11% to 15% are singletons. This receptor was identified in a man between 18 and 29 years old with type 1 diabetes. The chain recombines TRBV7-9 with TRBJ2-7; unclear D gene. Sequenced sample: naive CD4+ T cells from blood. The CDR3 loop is CASSQPGALGEQYF. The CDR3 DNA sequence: TGTGCCAGCAGCCAACCGGGCGCCCTGGGGGAGCAGTACTTC.